This passage covers 27 T cell receptor beta chains from one sample sequenced in a study of shared clonotypes between healthy human individuals. Some clones are missing from TCRdb's copy, which holds only in-frame ones; the method was immunoSEQ multiplex PCR. This sample carries 800,000 to 1,200,000 clones, around 78% of them seen once, and the ten largest clones take 0.5% to 0.6%. Input material: memory CD4+ T cells from PBMCs. Specified subset: CD45RA-negative fraction. These receptors were collected from a man aged 18-30 years in good health. Some clones in this sample may be carry-over from other donors' samples.

This rearrangement joins TRBV5-4 to TRBJ1-2; maybe TRBD1 (5 bases). The CDR3 runs 13 residues. Looked up from germline, CDR1 is SGHNT and CDR2 is YYREEE (reference sequence). Trimming removed 4 bases from V and 1 base from J, with 8 bases in between. Here the CDR3 DNA reads TGTGCCAGCAGCATAGACAGTAACTATGGCTACACCTTC. Translating gives CASSIDSNYGYTF.

The CDR3 sequence is CASSPGQPPSTDTQYF. In nucleotides, the CDR3 is TGTGCCAGCAGCCCAGGACAGCCGCCTAGCACAGATACGCAGTATTTT. The chain combines TRBV11-3 with TRBJ2-3, with D maybe TRBD1 (6 bases). CDR1 and CDR2 from the germline V gene are SGHNT and YENEEA. There are 16 residues in the CDR3. Trimming removed 5 bases at V and 0 bases at J, with 15 bases between.

CDR3 sequence (DNA): TGCGCCAGCAGCTTGACAGGGGGCCTACTTGGGGATACGCAGTATTTT. It encodes CASSLTGGLLGDTQYF. This chain joins TRBV5-1 and TRBJ2-3; TRBD1 matches at 9 bases. J lost 6 bases, V lost 1 base, and 9 bases had no gene match. The CDR3 length is 16 residues. The germline CDR1 and CDR2 sequences are SGHRS and YFSETQ.

The rearrangement uses TRBV9 and TRBJ1-1, with a weak D call TRBD1 (6 bases). The ends were cut back, 0 bases at V and 2 bases at J, with 14 bases in the middle. CDR3 length equals 16 residues. The germline CDR1 and CDR2 sequences are SGDLS and YYNGEE. The CDR3 here is CASSVGEGHRNTEAFF. Written as DNA, the CDR3 is TGTGCCAGCAGCGTAGGAGAGGGACACCGAAACACTGAAGCTTTCTTT.

V is TRBV9 and J is TRBJ2-2; D is perhaps TRBD1 (6 bases). The CDR3 covers 17 residues. Looked up from germline, CDR1 is SGDLS and CDR2 is YYNGEE. V gave up 0 bases and J gave up 2 bases, with 14 bases separating them. The CDR3 loop is CASSVGPAGTNTGELFF. CDR3 sequence (DNA): TGTGCCAGCAGCGTAGGACCCGCTGGGACAAACACCGGGGAGCTGTTTTTT. The full variable domain, in which reference TRBV9 and TRBJ2-2 provide the parts outside the CDR3, is DSGVTQTPKHLITATGQRVTLRCSPRSGDLSVYWYQQSLDQGLQFLIQYYNGEERAKGNILERFSAQQFPDLHSELNLSSLELGDSALYFCASSVGPAGTNTGELFFGEGSRLTVL.

This clone has a handful of counts. V usage is TRBV2 and J usage is TRBJ1-4; no reliable D call. The CDR3 extends over 13 amino acids. Trimming shortened V by 6 bases and J by 2 bases, and 7 bases separated the two germline ends. The germline V gene encodes CDR1 SNHLY and CDR2 FYNNEI. CDR3 sequence: CASSGDTNEKLFF. CDR3 DNA: TGTGCCAGCAGCGGAGACACTAATGAAAAACTGTTTTTT. Full variable domain (missing parts from reference TRBV2 and TRBJ1-4): EPEVTQTPSHQVTQMGQEVILRCVPISNHLYFYWYRQILGQKVEFLVSFYNNEISEKSEIFDDQFSVERPDGSNFTLKIRSTKLEDSAMYFCASSGDTNEKLFFGSGTQLSVL.

This clone has at least ten counts. One junction end does not reproduce the germline sequence, and a read error may be involved. This chain joins TRBV7-2 and TRBJ1-2; D is perhaps TRBD1 (5 bases). CDR3 length equals 11 residues. Germline lookup yields CDR1 SGHTA and CDR2 FQGNSA. For the CDR3, the DNA is TGTGCCAGCAGCCCGGGACTGATCTTCCTCTTC. It yields the protein CASSPGLIFLF.

The chain recombines TRBV21-1 with TRBJ1-1; the table names TRBD1, a call not compared with the DNA. TRBV21-1 is tagged as a pseudogene. There are 16 residues in the CDR3. CDR3 coding DNA: TGTGCCAGCAGCAAATGCCGGGACAGGGGTGAATCTGAAGCTTTCTTT. Translating gives CASSKCRDRGESEAFF.

V gene TRBV5-6 combines with J gene TRBJ1-2; D is unclear. Trimming cost V 0 bases and J 1 base, with 7 bases left between them. There are 14 residues in the CDR3. Germline CDR1 and CDR2: SGHDT and YYEEEE. The CDR3 protein is CASSLVMGNYGYTF. Written as DNA, the CDR3 is TGTGCCAGCAGCTTGGTTATGGGTAACTATGGCTACACCTTC.

The chain couples TRBV7-3 to TRBJ2-2; D unresolved. The CDR3 has 13 amino acids. Trimming took off 5 bases at V and 6 bases at J, with 10 bases between the two ends. Germline V gene data show CDR1 as SGHTA and CDR2 as FQGTGA. CDR3 sequence reads: CASSPNPAGELFF. The CDR3 coding sequence is TGTGCCAGCAGCCCCAATCCCGCCGGGGAGCTGTTTTTT.

This clone was recorded a few times. The rearrangement uses TRBV5-4 and TRBJ1-5, with D hard to call. Deletions cut 2 bases from V and 1 base from J, with 13 bases between. The CDR3 length is 16 residues. Germline-derived CDR1 and CDR2 are SGHNT and YYREEE (reference sequence). The CDR3 loop is CASSFNPGPSNQPQHF. CDR3 DNA sequence: TGTGCCAGCAGCTTCAACCCAGGCCCGAGCAATCAGCCCCAGCATTTT.

This clone has more than one count but fewer than ten. The V gene is TRBV4-2, the J gene TRBJ2-1; 10 bases are shared with TRBD2. In germline, CDR1 is LGHNA, CDR2 YNFKEQ. The CDR3 has 16 residues. V shed 1 base and J 5 bases; nucleotides not matched to a gene: 5. The CDR3 sequence is CASSQVQLAGNNEQFF. CDR3 DNA sequence: TGTGCCAGCAGCCAAGTTCAACTAGCGGGGAACAATGAGCAGTTCTTC.

In regard to this clone: This sample includes further DNA sequences coding for the same CDR3. The V gene is TRBV5-4, the J gene TRBJ2-3; D is ambiguous. This CDR3 has 14 residues. The germline V gene encodes CDR1 SGHNT and CDR2 YYREEE (reference sequence). The germline V and J ends were trimmed by 0 bases and 1 base, with 6 bases remaining between them. For the CDR3, the DNA is TGTGCCAGCAGCTTGGGGTTAGGCACAGATACGCAGTATTTT. Its translation is CASSLGLGTDTQYF.

The chain uses TRBV2 and TRBJ2-7; maybe TRBD1 (6 bases). V shed 1 base and J shed 6 bases, with 13 bases lying between them. The V gene's germline CDR1 is SNHLY and CDR2 FYNNEI. CDR3 size: 14 residues. Here the CDR3 reads CASSEDQGSVEQYF. The CDR3 region has the DNA TGTGCCAGCAGTGAAGATCAGGGGTCGGTCGAGCAGTACTTC. Using reference TRBV2 and TRBJ2-7 for the parts outside the CDR3, the full variable domain is EPEVTQTPSHQVTQMGQEVILRCVPISNHLYFYWYRQILGQKVEFLVSFYNNEISEKSEIFDDQFSVERPDGSNFTLKIRSTKLEDSAMYFCASSEDQGSVEQYFGPGTRLTVT.

In regard to this clone: The same CDR3 is also encoded by other DNA sequences in this sample. The CDR3 nucleotides read TGCGCCAGCAGCTTGGCACACCAAGAGACCCAGTACTTC. This codes for CASSLAHQETQYF. The rearrangement joins TRBV5-1 to TRBJ2-5; D unresolved. The CDR3 consists of 13 residues. Germline lookup yields CDR1 SGHRS and CDR2 YFSETQ. Between the trimmed V and J ends, which lost 0 bases and 0 bases, there was a span of 3 bases.

The chain recombines TRBV18 with TRBJ2-1, with D possibly being TRBD2 (5 bases). Germline CDR1 reads KGHSH; CDR2 reads LQKENI. The CDR3 contains 15 residues. V lost 0 bases, J lost 10 bases, and 16 bases lay in between. The CDR3 DNA reads as TGTGCCAGCTCACCACCGGCTAGCTCTAAGGGCGAGCAGTTCTTC. This translates into CASSPPASSKGEQFF.

This clone was recorded only once. V gene TRBV2 combines with J gene TRBJ1-1; 10 nucleotides agree with TRBD1. Germline trimming cut 6 bases from V and 3 bases from J; bases unmatched to any gene: 7. Germline V gives CDR1 SNHLY, CDR2 FYNNEI. There are 15 residues in the CDR3. The CDR3 is CASSTDRGQYTEAFF. DNA for the CDR3: TGTGCCAGCAGCACCGACAGGGGGCAGTACACTGAAGCTTTCTTT.

The V gene is TRBV28, the J gene TRBJ1-1; 11 bases agree with TRBD1. The CDR3 covers 15 residues. The V and J ends lost 6 bases and 5 bases, in that order; junction bases with no gene match: 8. The germline V gene has CDR1 MDHEN and CDR2 SYDVKM. In DNA form, the CDR3 reads TGTGCCAGCAGCCCACTGGGACAGGGGGTAACTGAAGCTTTCTTT. It codes for CASSPLGQGVTEAFF. The full variable domain, rest sourced from reference TRBV28 and TRBJ1-1, is DVKVTQSSRYLVKRTGEKVFLECVQDMDHENMFWYRQDPGLGLRLIYFSYDVKMKEKGDIPEGYSVSREKKERFSLILESASTNQTSMYLCASSPLGQGVTEAFFGQGTRLTVV.

A word on this clone: Other nucleotide sequences in the sample specify the same CDR3. The rearrangement joins TRBV25-1 to TRBJ2-3; D unresolved. The V and J ends lost 4 bases and 1 base respectively, with 6 bases between them. Germline V lookup: CDR1 MGHDK, CDR2 SYGVNS. CDR3 size: 13 residues. The CDR3: CASSGSGTDTQYF. Written as DNA, the CDR3 is TGTGCCAGCAGTGGGTCGGGCACAGATACGCAGTATTTT.

The gene calls are TRBV28 and TRBJ2-7; maybe TRBD2 (6 bases). Trimming removed 0 bases from V and 4 bases from J, with 10 bases in between. CDR1 is MDHEN and CDR2 is SYDVKM in the germline V gene. The CDR3 has 14 amino acids. CDR3 sequence reads: CASSLWGGKYEQYF. CDR3 nucleotide sequence: TGTGCCAGCAGTTTATGGGGCGGGAAGTACGAGCAGTACTTC.

In the case of this clone: One end of the junction does not line up with germline, which may come from a read error. This chain uses TRBV4-1 with TRBJ2-1; D possibly uses TRBD1 or TRBD2 (5 bases each). CDR1 and CDR2 from the germline V gene are MGHRA and YSYEKL. This CDR3 comprises 17 residues. The CDR3 DNA is TGCACCAGCAGCCAAGCCCCTCCATACCAGGGACCCAATGAGCAGTTCTTC. Translated, it gives CTSSQAPPYQGPNEQFF.

This chain links TRBV7-9 with TRBJ2-2; a weak D match, TRBD1 (6 bases). The length of the CDR3 is 13 residues. V lost 5 bases, J lost 9 bases, and 13 bases lay in between. CDR1 is SEHNR and CDR2 is FQNEAQ in the germline V gene (reference sequence). In nucleotides, the CDR3 is TGTGCCAGCAGCCCGGGGACAAACCGGGAGCTGTTTTTT. Amino acids: CASSPGTNRELFF. The full variable domain, with the rest looked up from reference TRBV7-9 and TRBJ2-2, is DTGVSQNPRHKITKRGQNVTFRCDPISEHNRLYWYRQTLGQGPEFLTYFQNEAQLEKSRLLSDRFSAERPKGSFSTLEIQRTEQGDSAMYLCASSPGTNRELFFGEGSRLTVL.

This clone has more than one count but fewer than ten. The chain is built from TRBV5-1 and TRBJ1-2, with D maybe TRBD1 (5 bases). The V end lost 4 bases, the J end lost 0 bases, and 19 bases lay between the germline ends. Germline CDR1 reads SGHRS; CDR2 reads YFSETQ. The CDR3 covers 17 residues. DNA for the CDR3: TGCGCCAGCAGCCCTAGTGGGACCGCTTCCTCTAACTATGGCTACACCTTC. Residues: CASSPSGTASSNYGYTF.

The chain has TRBV6-1 and TRBJ2-7; 7 positions match TRBD1. The germline V gene has CDR1 MNHNS and CDR2 SASEGT. V trimming: 2 bases; J trimming: 0 bases; junction bases outside the gene matches: 7. The CDR3 covers 16 residues. As DNA, the CDR3 is TGTGCCAGCAGTGAATGGTGGGGACAGAGCTCCTACGAGCAGTACTTC. It encodes CASSEWWGQSSYEQYF.

The chain combines TRBV29-1 with TRBJ1-2; D unclear. The germline CDR1 and CDR2 sequences are SQVTM and ANQGSEA. V lost 8 bases and J 8 bases, leaving 12 bases between the germline ends. The CDR3 has 10 residues. The CDR3 reads CSSTVEGYTF. The CDR3 DNA sequence: TGCAGCTCCACAGTGGAAGGCTACACCTTC.

This clone was counted only a few times. The identical CDR3 is also encoded by other nucleotide sequences in the sample. The chain couples TRBV29-1 to TRBJ2-3; D is unresolved. There are 12 residues in the CDR3. Deletions cut 4 bases from V and 0 bases from J, with 5 bases between. CDR1 is SQVTM, CDR2 ANQGSEA, per germline. In DNA form, the CDR3 reads TGCAGCGTTGGGATTAGCACAGATACGCAGTATTTT. Translation: CSVGISTDTQYF.

The chain employs TRBV5-1 and TRBJ2-7; the D gene is possibly TRBD1 (6 bases). From germline, CDR1 is SGHRS and CDR2 YFSETQ. The CDR3 consists of 16 residues. The ends were cut back, 0 bases at V and 0 bases at J, with 13 bases in the middle. The CDR3 DNA follows: TGCGCCAGCAGCTTGGTGTTCGGACAGAACTCCTACGAGCAGTACTTC. Its translation: CASSLVFGQNSYEQYF. The full variable domain, in which reference TRBV5-1 and TRBJ2-7 provide the parts outside the CDR3, is KAGVTQTPRYLIKTRGQQVTLSCSPISGHRSVSWYQQTPGQGLQFLFEYFSETQRNKGNFPGRFSGRQFSNSRSEMNVSTLELGDSALYLCASSLVFGQNSYEQYFGPGTRLTVT.